Below, 8 T cell receptor beta chains from the same sample are listed, as sequenced in a study of vaccination and CD4 T cells after COVID-19. Treatment indicated: roughly 11-day PBMC culture with coronavirus spike peptide pools or control peptides (ViraFEST assay). No antigen has been identified for these receptors. Once obtained from cultured CD4+ T cells, the DNA was sequenced using the Oncomine TCR Beta short-read assay. MiXCR, run by TCRdb on the PCR reads, gives a single entry per CDR3 protein. The table lists about 8,800 distinct CDR3 sequences, around 50% of them singletons. Source material: CD4+ T cells from blood, cultured in vitro. The receptors stem from a human donor who had recovered from COVID-19.

Only one count was recorded for this clonotype. J is TRBJ2-3 and V is TRBV12-3 or TRBV12-4; 12 positions match TRBD2. J lost 8 bases, V lost 8 bases, and 14 bases had no gene match. The CDR3 spans 16 residues. The CDR3 coding sequence is TGTGCCAGCGGGGAACCTAGCGGGGGGGCCAGTGGTACGCAGTATTTT. Amino acids: CASGEPSGGASGTQYF.

This clonotype is large within its sample. The CDR3 here is CASSLGVSRGGQPQHF. CDR3 DNA: TGTGCCAGCAGCTTAGGAGTTAGTCGGGGCGGTCAGCCCCAGCATTTT. The chain has TRBV7-6 and TRBJ1-5; D may be TRBD1 (5 bases). V lost 1 base and J lost 6, with 16 bases in between. Looked up from germline, CDR1 is SGHVS and CDR2 is FNYEAQ. There are 16 residues in the CDR3.

This clonotype was observed a few times. The CDR3 here is CAISESRGNYEQYF. The CDR3 nucleotides read TGTGCCATCAGTGAGAGCAGGGGCAACTACGAGCAGTACTTC. The V gene is TRBV10-3, the J gene TRBJ2-7; tentatively, D is TRBD1 (6 bases). This CDR3 has 14 amino acids. CDR1 is ENHRY, CDR2 SYGVKD, per germline. Deletions cut 2 bases from V and 3 bases from J, with 11 bases between.

As DNA, the CDR3 is TGTGCCAGCAGTGAAGCGCTGGGTCACCAGTTCTTC. This gives the protein CASSEALGHQFF. The chain links TRBV2 to TRBJ2-1; D is undetermined. This CDR3 is 12 amino acids long. Trimming left V 0 bases short and J 13 bases short, with 10 bases between. Looked up from germline, CDR1 is SNHLY and CDR2 is FYNNEI.

The chain recombines TRBV20-1 with TRBJ1-2; D is possibly TRBD1 (6 bases). V was cut by 3 bases and J by 1 base, with 12 bases left in between. The length of the CDR3 is 14 residues. Germline V gives CDR1 DFQATT, CDR2 SNEGSKA (reference sequence). The CDR3 is CSASLLQGNYGYTF. CDR3 nucleotides: TGCAGTGCTAGCCTTTTACAGGGTAACTATGGCTACACCTTC.

For this clonotype: Germline and junction disagree at one end, which may indicate a read error. The chain couples TRBV30 to TRBJ2-3; no reliable D call. Germline CDR1 is GTSNPN and CDR2 is SVGIG (reference sequence). This CDR3 is 13 amino acids long. The CDR3: CAWTQGRTDTQYF. CDR3 bases: TGTGCCTGGACCCAAGGCAGGACGGATACGCAGTACTTT.

By proportion, this clonotype is medium-sized. V usage is TRBV24-1 and J usage is TRBJ2-1; possibly TRBD1 for D (6 bases). The CDR3 covers 18 residues. Trimming left V 3 bases short and J 7 bases short, with 24 bases between. Per the germline V gene, CDR1 is KGHDR and CDR2 is SFDVKD. This chain's CDR3 is CATSDHAVSTGGLNEQFF. The CDR3 DNA reads as TGTGCCACCAGTGATCATGCCGTTTCGACAGGTGGGTTGAATGAGCAGTTCTTC.

The V gene is TRBV6-1, the J gene TRBJ1-1, with 9 nucleotides matching TRBD1. CDR3 size: 15 residues. The germline V gene encodes CDR1 MNHNS and CDR2 SASEGT. V dropped 6 bases and J dropped 6; count of bases not matched to a gene: 11. CDR3 amino acids: CASREPGQGRAEAFF. CDR3 in DNA: TGTGCCAGCAGGGAACCGGGACAGGGAAGGGCTGAAGCTTTCTTT.